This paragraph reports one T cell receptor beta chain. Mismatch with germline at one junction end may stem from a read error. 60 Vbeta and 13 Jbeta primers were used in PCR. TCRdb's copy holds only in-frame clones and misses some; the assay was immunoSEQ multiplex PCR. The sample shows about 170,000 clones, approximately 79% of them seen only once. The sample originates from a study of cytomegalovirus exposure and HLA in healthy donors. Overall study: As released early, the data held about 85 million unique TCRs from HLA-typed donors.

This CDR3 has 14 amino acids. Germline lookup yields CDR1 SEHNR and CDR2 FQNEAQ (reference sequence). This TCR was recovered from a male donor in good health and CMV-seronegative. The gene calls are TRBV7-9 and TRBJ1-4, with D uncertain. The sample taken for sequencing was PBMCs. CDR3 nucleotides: TGTGCCAGCAGCTTAGGCACCCTCGGGGAAAAACTGCTTTTT. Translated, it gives CASSLGTLGEKLLF.